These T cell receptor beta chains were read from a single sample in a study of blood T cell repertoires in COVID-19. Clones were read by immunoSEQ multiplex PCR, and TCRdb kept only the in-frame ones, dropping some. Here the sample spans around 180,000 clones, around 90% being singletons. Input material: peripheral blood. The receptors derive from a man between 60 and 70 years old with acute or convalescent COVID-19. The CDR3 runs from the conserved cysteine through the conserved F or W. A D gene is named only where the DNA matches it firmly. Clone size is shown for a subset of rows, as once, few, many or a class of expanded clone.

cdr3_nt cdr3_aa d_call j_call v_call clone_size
TGTGCCATTGGGCAGGGGACAGATACGCAGTATTTT CAIGQGTDTQYF NA TRBJ2-3 TRBV10-3 NA
TGTGCCACCAGCAGACAGAACCAAGAGACCCAGTACTTC CATSRQNQETQYF NA TRBJ2-5 TRBV15 once
TGTGCCAGCAGCAAAGTCTCCTACTGCAGGGGGCGCGGGGATCAGCCCCAGCATTTT CASSKVSYCRGRGDQPQHF NA TRBJ1-5 TRBV21-1 NA
TGTGCTAGTGGCCCCTTTGTGGGGGCGCCTGGAAACACCATATATTTT CASGPFVGAPGNTIYF NA TRBJ1-3 TRBV12-5 NA
TGTGCCAGCTCACCCCGACAGGGGGAACAAGAGACCCAGTACTTC CASSPRQGEQETQYF TRBD1 TRBJ2-5 TRBV18 NA
TGTGCCAGCAGCGCAGTGGACAGGGGGTCTTTCTATGGCTACACCTTC CASSAVDRGSFYGYTF TRBD1 TRBJ1-2 TRBV9 NA
TGTGCCAGCAGCACCCCGACAGGGGGCAACACTGAAGCTTTCTTT CASSTPTGGNTEAFF TRBD1 TRBJ1-1 TRBV9 NA
TGCGCCAGCAGCCAGTCCGACAGGGGGCATTTGGGATTCTATGGCTACACCTTC CASSQSDRGHLGFYGYTF TRBD1 TRBJ1-2 TRBV4-3 NA
TGTGCCAGCAGCAGGGGGAATAGGGGCACTGAAGCTTTCTTT CASSRGNRGTEAFF TRBD1 TRBJ1-1 TRBV6-5 NA
TGTGCCAGCAGCGGAATGGGACACAAGAACACTGAAGCTTTCTTT CASSGMGHKNTEAFF NA TRBJ1-1 TRBV11-2 few
TGTGCCAGTAGTAAGGAGGACGGGGGATATTATAGCAATCAGCCCCAGCATTTT CASSKEDGGYYSNQPQHF NA TRBJ1-5 TRBV19 NA
TGTGCCAGCAGCGACACTCAGGGGGCCCGGGCTGAAGCTTTCTTT CASSDTQGARAEAFF TRBD1 TRBJ1-1 TRBV9 NA
TGTGCCAGCAGTGATGGCCGGGGGGCTGGGAGCAATCAGCCCCAGCATTTT CASSDGRGAGSNQPQHF NA TRBJ1-5 TRBV2 NA
TGTGCCACAAAGGACAGGGGGCTCGGCTATGGCTACACCTTC CATKDRGLGYGYTF TRBD1 TRBJ1-2 TRBV27 NA
TGTGCCAGCAGTTTAACATCCCTAGGCAGCTATGGCTACACCTTC CASSLTSLGSYGYTF NA TRBJ1-2 TRBV27 NA